A single sample gave rise to the 30 T cell receptor beta chains below, sequenced in a study of a mutant IDH1 vaccine in newly diagnosed glioma (dated by TCRdb to the early 2020s). The method was the immunoSEQ multiplex PCR assay. TCRdb holds this immuneACCESS table with in-frame rearrangements only. Some clones are missing; in checked studies, unresolved V genes explain under half, and the rest has no known cause. The sample has roughly 84,000 clones on record, roughly 80% of them singletons. The ten largest clones represent less than 5.5% of the sample. This specimen's time point label, interpreted: baseline, week 1 (first vaccination visit). In the paper's terms, the treatment or condition label means: pre-vaccination baseline after standard-of-care therapy. The sequenced sample was PBMCs, obtained from a glioma patient treated with radiotherapy, temozolomide or both. Receptor source: a man aged 35 to 55 with glioma. Some clones in this sample may be carry-over from other donors' samples.

A single count supports this clone. This sequence joins TRBV12-5 and TRBJ2-7; weak D call: TRBD2 (7 bases). The CDR3 length is 15 residues. V lost 2 bases to trimming and J lost 2 bases, with 13 bases between them. Germline values: CDR1 LGHNT, CDR2 FRNRAP. The CDR3 bases are TGTGCTAGTGGTTTGACCGCGGGGGCAGCCTACGAGCAGTACTTC. Translating gives CASGLTAGAAYEQYF.

This clone showed up just a few times. The gene calls are TRBV5-5 and TRBJ1-1; D perhaps matches TRBD1 (6 bases). This CDR3 spans 15 amino acids. The germline CDR1 and CDR2 sequences are SGHKS and YYEKEE (reference sequence). The V and J ends lost 4 bases and 0 bases respectively, with 13 bases between them. The CDR3 loop reads CASSPRQDMNTEAFF. CDR3 nucleotide sequence: TGTGCCAGCAGCCCCCGACAGGACATGAACACTGAAGCTTTCTTT.

V is TRBV5-4 and J is TRBJ1-2, with 8 bases identical to TRBD1. Germline CDR1 SGHNT, CDR2 YYREEE (reference sequence). CDR3 size: 15 residues. V trimming: 4 bases; J trimming: 4 bases; junction bases outside the gene matches: 9. As DNA, the CDR3 is TGTGCCAGCAGCATCGACAGGGGAGGTAGCTATGGCTACACCTTC. This gives the protein CASSIDRGGSYGYTF. Filled out from reference TRBV5-4 and TRBJ1-2, the complete variable domain reads ETGVTQSPTHLIKTRGQQVTLRCSSQSGHNTVSWYQQALGQGPQFIFQYYREEENGRGNFPPRFSGLQFPNYSSELNVNALELDDSALYLCASSIDRGGSYGYTFGSGTRLTVV.

The chain uses TRBV6-1 and TRBJ1-5; perhaps TRBD1 as D (6 bases). Trimming left V 3 bases short and J 8 bases short, with 11 bases between. CDR1 is MNHNS and CDR2 is SASEGT in the germline V gene. The CDR3 is 13 residues long. In DNA form, the CDR3 reads TGTGCCAGCAGTGACAGGGGTATCGAGCCCCAGCATTTT. Amino acids: CASSDRGIEPQHF.

The CDR3 sequence: CAISLTGPGNEQFF. CDR3 bases: TGTGCCATCAGCCTTACAGGGCCGGGCAATGAGCAGTTCTTC. The chain joins TRBV10-3 to TRBJ2-1; possibly TRBD1 for D (6 bases). The CDR3 totals 14 residues. Per germline, CDR1 ENHRY and CDR2 SYGVKD. Trimming shortened V by 6 bases and J by 6 bases, and 15 bases separated the two germline ends.

This clone was observed once. The genes are TRBV4-1 and TRBJ2-5; TRBD1 matches 9 bases. This CDR3 spans 15 amino acids. Germline V gene sequence: CDR1 MGHRA, CDR2 YSYEKL. The V and J ends lost 2 bases and 4 bases, in that order; junction bases with no gene match: 5. The CDR3 here is CASSQNRGRSETQYF. CDR3 in DNA: TGCGCCAGCAGCCAAAACAGGGGGCGTTCAGAGACCCAGTACTTC.

The table lists this clone with a count of one. The chain combines TRBV28 with TRBJ1-3; perhaps TRBD1 as D (5 bases). Trimming removed 4 bases from V and 2 bases from J, with 12 bases in between. CDR3 size: 15 residues. Germline CDR1 MDHEN, CDR2 SYDVKM. The DNA for the CDR3 is TGTGCCAGCAGTTCCCCGGCAGGGACTGGAAACACCATATATTTT. It is translated as CASSSPAGTGNTIYF.

The chain joins TRBV5-1 to TRBJ1-2, with unresolved D. The CDR3 has 13 residues. The V end lost 1 base, the J end lost 7 bases, and 11 bases lay between the germline ends. Germline-derived CDR1 and CDR2 are SGHRS and YFSETQ. DNA of the CDR3: TGCGCCAGCAGCTTGAGCCCAAGCGGTGGCTACACCTTC. It specifies CASSLSPSGGYTF.

The rearrangement links TRBV30 to TRBJ2-7; D gene uncertain. There are 12 residues in the CDR3. Trimming took off 5 bases at V and 5 bases at J, with 13 bases between the two ends. CDR1 and CDR2 from the germline V gene are GTSNPN and SVGIG (reference sequence). Written as DNA, the CDR3 is TGTGCCTGGGCGCCGCAGCTCAACGAGCAGTACTTC. Its translation is CAWAPQLNEQYF. The full variable domain, its missing parts supplied by reference TRBV30 and TRBJ2-7, is SQTIHQWPATLVQPVGSPLSLECTVEGTSNPNLYWYRQAAGRGLQLLFYSVGIGQISSEVPQNLSASRPQDRQFILSSKKLLLSDSGFYLCAWAPQLNEQYFGPGTRLTVT.

The chain is built from TRBV18 and TRBJ1-1; 12 bases are a match to TRBD1. The trim removed 6 bases at V and 2 bases at J, leaving 4 bases unmatched. This CDR3 spans 15 amino acids. Germline CDR1 KGHSH, CDR2 LQKENI. CDR3 residues: CASSGTGGKNTEAFF. In nucleotides, the CDR3 is TGTGCCAGCTCCGGGACAGGGGGCAAAAACACTGAAGCTTTCTTT.

The chain combines TRBV6-6 with TRBJ1-5; 8 bases map to TRBD1. V shed 6 bases, J shed 7 bases, and the junction held 2 bases outside the gene matches. The CDR3 is 12 amino acids. The germline V gene encodes CDR1 MNHNY and CDR2 SVGAGI (reference sequence). CDR3 DNA sequence: TGTGCCAGCAGGACAGGGGAACAGCCCCAGCATTTT. Encoded protein: CASRTGEQPQHF.

The chain joins TRBV30 to TRBJ2-1; maybe TRBD2 (5 bases). With 3 bases removed from V and 9 bases from J, the gap between germline ends came to 12 bases. The CDR3 covers 12 residues. CDR1 and CDR2 (germline): GTSNPN, SVGIG (reference sequence). CDR3 sequence reads: CAWSGGGGEQFF. CDR3 nucleotides: TGTGCCTGGAGCGGTGGCGGAGGTGAGCAGTTCTTC.

The chain links TRBV2 to TRBJ2-7; 7 bases align to TRBD2. CDR1 is SNHLY, CDR2 FYNNEI, per germline. This CDR3 is built from 15 residues. With V trimmed by 3 bases and J by 3 bases, 8 bases remained unmatched. CDR3 DNA: TGTGCCAGCAGTGACTTTGCGGGGGACCACTACGAGCAGTACTTC. This gives the protein CASSDFAGDHYEQYF.

The CDR3: CASSLEGQVSREQYF. In DNA, the CDR3 is TGCGCCAGCAGCTTGGAGGGACAGGTCTCTCGAGAGCAGTACTTC. The chain couples TRBV5-1 to TRBJ2-7; 8 bases fit TRBD1. Trimming at V came to 0 bases and at J to 7 bases, leaving 9 bases not matched to a gene. CDR1 SGHRS and CDR2 YFSETQ come from the germline V gene. This CDR3 contains 15 residues.

CDR3 in amino acids: CASSWQGRGEETQYF. The CDR3 coding sequence is TGTGCCAGCAGCTGGCAGGGGAGGGGCGAAGAGACCCAGTACTTC. This chain connects TRBV7-8 to TRBJ2-5; possibly TRBD2 for D (7 bases). This CDR3 spans 15 amino acids. Per germline, CDR1 SGHVS and CDR2 FQNEAQ. V lost 4 bases to trimming and J lost 3 bases, with 15 bases between them.

The chain uses TRBV7-6 and TRBJ1-3; D uncertain. Trimming stripped 5 bases from V and 0 bases from J, with 5 bases between. There are 13 residues in the CDR3. CDR1 and CDR2 (germline): SGHVS, FNYEAQ. CDR3 in DNA: TGTGCCAGCAGCACGAACTCTGGAAACACCATATATTTT. Residues: CASSTNSGNTIYF.

This clone was seen more than once but under ten times. The rearrangement links TRBV11-2 to TRBJ1-6, with TRBD1 matching 9 bases. CDR1 is SGHAT and CDR2 is FQNNGV in the germline V gene. Germline trimming cut 6 bases from V and 8 bases from J; bases unmatched to any gene: 8. This CDR3 has 15 amino acids. CDR3 protein: CASRVAGQGYSPLHF. The CDR3 DNA follows: TGTGCCAGCAGAGTCGCGGGACAGGGATATTCACCCCTCCACTTT. The full variable domain, in which reference TRBV11-2 and TRBJ1-6 provide the parts outside the CDR3, is EAGVAQSPRYKIIEKRQSVAFWCNPISGHATLYWYQQILGQGPKLLIQFQNNGVVDDSQLPKDRFSAERLKGVDSTLKIQPAKLEDSAVYLCASRVAGQGYSPLHFGNGTRLTVT.

This chain uses TRBV16 with TRBJ1-1; 8 bases line up with TRBD1. The CDR3 runs to 14 residues. Germline-derived CDR1 and CDR2 are KGHSY and FQNENV. V dropped 3 bases and J dropped 3; count of bases not matched to a gene: 3. In nucleotides, the CDR3 is TGTGCCAGCAGCCAGGGACAGGTAGACACTGAAGCTTTCTTT. Translated: CASSQGQVDTEAFF.

This chain uses TRBV6-5 with TRBJ1-2, with 11 nucleotides matching TRBD1. This CDR3 contains 14 residues. V was clipped by 4 bases and J by 5 bases; unmatched bases: 3. Germline V CDR1 and CDR2: MNHEY, SVGAGI. In DNA, the CDR3 is TGTGCCAGCAGTTGGACAGGGGGCGAGTATGGCTACACCTTC. Its translation: CASSWTGGEYGYTF.

The chain employs TRBV6-1 and TRBJ2-5; D possibly uses TRBD1 or TRBD2 (5 bases each). The CDR3 consists of 15 residues. Germline loops: CDR1 MNHNS, CDR2 SASEGT. V lost 1 base and J 4 bases, leaving 13 bases between the germline ends. The CDR3 DNA reads as TGTGCCAGCAGTGAAGGGGCAGGGACGGTAGAGACCCAGTACTTC. This translates into CASSEGAGTVETQYF.

The DNA for the CDR3 is TGTGCCAGCAGCTTAATCGGGGGGGGTTCCGATACGCAGTATTTT. It codes for CASSLIGGGSDTQYF. The rearrangement links TRBV7-9 to TRBJ2-3; 8 positions agree with TRBD2. The length of the CDR3 is 15 residues. V trimming: 2 bases; J trimming: 6 bases; junction bases outside the gene matches: 7. CDR1 is SEHNR, CDR2 FQNEAQ, per germline (reference sequence).

The V and J genes are TRBV30 and TRBJ1-5; the D is unclear. The CDR3 loop spans 13 amino acids. Trimming pared 0 bases from V and 0 bases from J, leaving 3 bases between. Per germline, CDR1 GTSNPN and CDR2 SVGIG (reference sequence). The DNA of the CDR3 is TGTGCCTGGAGTGTACATAGCAATCAGCCCCAGCATTTT. Translation gives CAWSVHSNQPQHF.

V is TRBV5-5 and J is TRBJ1-1; tentatively, D is TRBD1 (6 bases). This CDR3 contains 13 residues. Germline assignment: CDR1 SGHKS and CDR2 YYEKEE (reference sequence). Trimming removed 5 bases at V and 5 bases at J, with 13 bases between. CDR3 in DNA: TGTGCCAGCAGAGATACAGGGCGAACTGAAGCTTTCTTT. Amino acid sequence: CASRDTGRTEAFF.

The chain links TRBV2 to TRBJ2-3; no reliable D call. Per germline, CDR1 SNHLY and CDR2 FYNNEI. CDR3 length equals 14 residues. The V end was cut by 2 bases, the J end by 3 bases, with 9 bases between. CDR3 loop: CASSEPFATDTQYF. The CDR3 DNA follows: TGTGCCAGCAGTGAACCGTTTGCGACAGATACGCAGTATTTT.

The rearrangement uses TRBV19 and TRBJ2-6; D unclear. This CDR3 region has 15 residues. Germline V gene lookup returns CDR1 LNHDA and CDR2 SQIVND (reference sequence). Trimming pared 1 base from V and 0 bases from J, leaving 4 bases between. The CDR3 here is CASSIGSSGANVLTF. The CDR3, as DNA: TGTGCCAGTAGTATAGGGTCCTCTGGGGCCAACGTCCTGACTTTC.

The genes are TRBV4-1 and TRBJ1-1; D remains unclear. This CDR3 is built from 14 residues. V lost 4 bases to trimming and J lost 0 bases, with 9 bases between them. CDR1 MGHRA and CDR2 YSYEKL come from the germline V gene. CDR3 loop: CASSPVRLNTEAFF. CDR3 sequence (DNA): TGCGCCAGCAGCCCCGTTAGGCTGAACACTGAAGCTTTCTTT.

The chain joins TRBV6-5 to TRBJ1-1; TRBD1 aligns across 10 bases. Unmatched junction bases numbered 4, after V lost 2 bases and J lost 4 bases. Germline CDR1 reads MNHEY; CDR2 reads SVGAGI. The CDR3 covers 15 residues. CDR3 sequence reads: CASSYAGQGITEAFF. The DNA of the CDR3 is TGTGCCAGCAGTTACGCGGGACAGGGGATCACTGAAGCTTTCTTT.

The DNA of the CDR3 is TGTGCCAGCTCACTGGAGGGGAGCAATCAGCCCCAGCATTTT. It is translated as CASSLEGSNQPQHF. V usage is TRBV18 and J usage is TRBJ1-5; tentatively, D is TRBD1 (5 bases). The CDR3 is 14 amino acids. Per the germline V gene, CDR1 is KGHSH and CDR2 is LQKENI. Trimming took off 4 bases at V and 1 base at J, with 8 bases between the two ends.

The chain employs TRBV7-9 and TRBJ2-6; TRBD1 matches at 7 bases. The trim removed 6 bases at V and 2 bases at J, leaving 4 bases unmatched. CDR1 and CDR2 from the germline V gene are SEHNR and FQNEAQ (reference sequence). CDR3 size: 15 residues. CDR3 bases: TGTGCCAGCAGACCTACAGGGGCTGGGGCCAACGTCCTGACTTTC. This sequence encodes CASRPTGAGANVLTF.

The chain couples TRBV14 to TRBJ2-5, with D unresolved. The V gene lost 4 bases and the J gene lost 0 bases, with 6 bases spanning the gap. Per the germline V gene, CDR1 is SGHDN and CDR2 is FVKESK. This CDR3 contains 13 residues. CDR3 DNA sequence: TGTGCCAGCAGCCTGCAGAACCAAGAGACCCAGTACTTC. It is translated as CASSLQNQETQYF.